The 30 T cell receptor beta chains below were found in one sample sequenced in a study of siplizumab effects on memory and regulatory T cells. Measured with immunoSEQ multiplex PCR; TCRdb has only the in-frame clones, and not every one. The data contain around 97,000 clones, roughly 94% of them singletons. The sample taken for sequencing was non-Treg CD4+ T cells sorted from blood. These receptors were collected from a human donor in good health.

The rearrangement joins TRBV19 to TRBJ1-6, with D unresolved. The CDR3 totals 14 residues. Germline loops: CDR1 LNHDA, CDR2 SQIVND (reference sequence). V dropped 8 bases and J dropped 6 bases, with 14 bases sitting between them. The CDR3, as DNA: TGTGCCAGTCGGTTCGGCAGCCTTAATTCACCCCTCCACTTT. This gives the protein CASRFGSLNSPLHF.

CDR3: CASSSHLGTYEQYF. CDR3 DNA sequence: TGTGCCAGCAGTTCACATTTGGGCACCTACGAGCAGTACTTC. This sequence joins TRBV28 and TRBJ2-7; D gene unclear. Germline V gives CDR1 MDHEN, CDR2 SYDVKM. Trimming left V 4 bases short and J 2 bases short, with 12 bases between. CDR3 length: 14 amino acids.

This sequence joins TRBV5-4 and TRBJ2-7; TRBD2 might be the D (6 bases). Germline CDR1 reads SGHNT; CDR2 reads YYREEE (reference sequence). The CDR3 extends over 15 amino acids. V lost 3 bases to trimming and J lost 2 bases, with 15 bases between them. CDR3 in amino acids: CASSSRGRGTYEQYF. Written as DNA, the CDR3 is TGTGCCAGCAGCTCCCGAGGACGGGGGACCTACGAGCAGTACTTC.

V is TRBV7-9 and J is TRBJ2-2; tentative D call: TRBD1 (5 bases). CDR1 is SEHNR, CDR2 FQNEAQ, per germline (reference sequence). The CDR3 is 12 amino acids. The germline V and J ends were trimmed by 11 bases and 3 bases, with 10 bases remaining between them. The CDR3 DNA reads TGTGCCCTAGGCAGGGACACCGGGGAGCTGTTTTTT. It encodes CALGRDTGELFF.

The gene calls are TRBV4-2 and TRBJ1-1; possible D gene TRBD1, 5 bases. The length of the CDR3 is 15 residues. Trimming took off 4 bases at V and 0 bases at J, with 12 bases between the two ends. Per the germline V gene, CDR1 is LGHNA and CDR2 is YNFKEQ. The CDR3 DNA reads as TGTGCCAGCAGCCTCCACGGGACCTTGAACACTGAAGCTTTCTTT. Protein product: CASSLHGTLNTEAFF.

This chain connects TRBV28 to TRBJ1-1; D remains unclear. The CDR3 consists of 13 residues. The germline CDR1 and CDR2 sequences are MDHEN and SYDVKM. V lost 6 bases and J lost 8, with 16 bases in between. CDR3 amino acids: CASRVYGYKEAFF. The CDR3 DNA reads as TGTGCCAGCAGAGTTTATGGGTACAAAGAAGCTTTCTTT.

This chain connects TRBV18 to TRBJ2-3; D remains unclear. Germline V gene data show CDR1 as KGHSH and CDR2 as LQKENI. The CDR3 loop spans 15 amino acids. Trimming pared 3 bases from V and 2 bases from J, leaving 12 bases between. In DNA, the CDR3 is TGTGCCAGCTCACCCGGATCGAGGCTCACAGATACGCAGTATTTT. Protein product: CASSPGSRLTDTQYF. Full variable domain (remainder filled in from reference TRBV18 and TRBJ2-3): NAGVMQNPRHLVRRRGQEARLRCSPMKGHSHVYWYRQLPEEGLKFMVYLQKENIIDESGMPKERFSAEFPKEGPSILRIQQVVRGDSAAYFCASSPGSRLTDTQYFGPGTRLTVL.

This chain joins TRBV4-1 and TRBJ1-5; D unclear. Germline V lookup: CDR1 MGHRA, CDR2 YSYEKL. V lost 0 bases and J 0 bases, leaving 9 bases between the germline ends. The CDR3 consists of 16 residues. The CDR3 protein is CASSQDTTVSNQPQHF. CDR3 DNA: TGCGCCAGCAGCCAAGATACGACGGTTAGCAATCAGCCCCAGCATTTT.

This chain uses TRBV9 with TRBJ2-5; TRBD2 matches at 9 bases. With 3 bases clipped from V and 2 bases from J, the junction kept 5 bases outside the gene matches. This CDR3 has 15 residues. Looked up from germline, CDR1 is SGDLS and CDR2 is YYNGEE. The CDR3 sequence: CASSGMTSGQETQYF. The CDR3 DNA is TGTGCCAGCAGCGGGATGACTAGCGGACAAGAGACCCAGTACTTC.

The chain recombines TRBV7-8 with TRBJ1-1; no definite D call. CDR1 is SGHVS and CDR2 is FQNEAQ in the germline V gene. The CDR3 is 12 amino acids. With 5 bases removed from V and 10 bases from J, the gap between germline ends came to 14 bases. In DNA form, the CDR3 reads TGTGCCAGCAGCCCAAACAAATACGGAGCTTTCTTT. This translates into CASSPNKYGAFF.

The chain joins TRBV28 to TRBJ1-2; no clear D gene. V lost 2 bases to trimming and J lost 4 bases, with 5 bases between them. Germline assignment: CDR1 MDHEN and CDR2 SYDVKM. The CDR3 length is 12 residues. CDR3 protein: CASSLPPYGYTF. The CDR3 bases are TGTGCCAGCAGTTTACCCCCCTATGGCTACACCTTC.

The J gene is TRBJ1-2, the V gene TRBV7-9, with TRBD1 as a possible D gene (5 bases). In germline, CDR1 is SEHNR, CDR2 FQNEAQ (reference sequence). The CDR3 length is 15 residues. V gave up 4 bases and J gave up 5 bases, with 17 bases separating them. In DNA form, the CDR3 reads TGTGCCAGCAGCTCTCCTTCTCGGGGGAGGTATGGCTACACCTTC. It specifies CASSSPSRGRYGYTF.

The V call is TRBV6-1, the J call TRBJ2-6, with a possible D match to TRBD1 (7 bases). Germline CDR1 and CDR2: MNHNS and SASEGT. The CDR3 runs to 15 residues. Trimming shortened V by 7 bases and J by 1 base, and 11 bases separated the two germline ends. The CDR3 nucleotides read TGTGCCAGCACCTCAGGGGGGTCTGGGGCCAACGTCCTGACTTTC. Protein: CASTSGGSGANVLTF.

This clone showed up just once. The gene calls are TRBV20-1 and TRBJ2-3, with D hard to call. V was pared by 2 bases and J by 3 bases, with 3 bases between. This CDR3 comprises 11 residues. Looked up from germline, CDR1 is DFQATT and CDR2 is SNEGSKA (reference sequence). The CDR3 nucleotides are TGCAGTGCTAGACAAACAGATACGCAGTATTTT. It translates to CSARQTDTQYF.

The genes are TRBV11-2 and TRBJ1-1; D is unclear. V was trimmed by 5 bases and J by 6 bases, leaving 19 bases between them. Germline CDR1 and CDR2: SGHAT and FQNNGV. The CDR3 is 15 amino acids. CDR3 protein: CASSATALIRSEAFF. The CDR3 DNA reads as TGTGCCAGCAGCGCGACGGCACTTATCAGGTCTGAAGCTTTCTTT.

The chain uses TRBV25-1 and TRBJ2-2; 11 bases line up with TRBD2. The junction had 5 bases not matched to a gene; V was cut back by 1 base and J by 7 bases. This CDR3 is built from 16 residues. Germline V CDR1 and CDR2: MGHDK, SYGVNS. The CDR3 nucleotides read TGTGCCAGCAGTGAATCGGAACTAGCGGGAGTCGGGGAGCTGTTTTTT. Its translation: CASSESELAGVGELFF.

The chain has TRBV7-3 and TRBJ2-2, with D perhaps given as TRBD1 or TRBD2 (5 bases each). Trimming removed 8 bases from V and 8 bases from J, with 15 bases in between. Germline CDR1 and CDR2: SGHTA and FQGTGA. CDR3 length: 13 amino acids. CDR3 loop: CASSEGKIGELFF. CDR3 in DNA: TGTGCCAGCTCCGAGGGGAAAATAGGGGAGCTGTTTTTT.

This chain connects TRBV28 to TRBJ2-7; D is unresolved. The CDR3 runs 15 residues. The germline V gene has CDR1 MDHEN and CDR2 SYDVKM. V lost 6 bases, J lost 1 base, and 16 bases lay in between. For the CDR3, the DNA is TGTGCCAGCAGCGTCGGTCGAACGCCTTCCTACGAGCAGTACTTC. This encodes CASSVGRTPSYEQYF.

This clone was recorded only once. The CDR3 sequence: CSAREKHEQFF. The CDR3 bases are TGCAGTGCTAGGGAAAAGCATGAGCAGTTCTTC. V and J are TRBV20-1 and TRBJ2-1; D not resolved. The CDR3 runs 11 residues. CDR1 is DFQATT and CDR2 is SNEGSKA in the germline V gene (reference sequence). V gave up 3 bases and J gave up 8 bases, with 8 bases separating them.

V gene TRBV18 combines with J gene TRBJ2-5; D gene unclear. The V and J ends lost 4 bases and 2 bases respectively, with 14 bases between them. CDR1 is KGHSH, CDR2 LQKENI, per germline. This CDR3 spans 15 amino acids. The CDR3 reads CASSHAFRAQETQYF. DNA for the CDR3: TGTGCCAGCTCACACGCTTTCCGCGCTCAAGAGACCCAGTACTTC.

CDR3 bases: TGTGCCAGTAGTACGGCACTAGCGCCAGATACGCAGTATTTT. It specifies CASSTALAPDTQYF. The chain has TRBV19 and TRBJ2-3; 7 nucleotides match TRBD2. Losses at the gene ends were 4 bases for V and 4 bases for J; bases not matched to a gene: 5. Germline loops: CDR1 LNHDA, CDR2 SQIVND (reference sequence). This CDR3 region has 14 residues.

The chain is built from TRBV28 and TRBJ1-1, with 10 bases lining up with TRBD1. Germline loops: CDR1 MDHEN, CDR2 SYDVKM. V was pared by 8 bases and J by 4 bases, with 7 bases of the junction left unmatched. This CDR3 comprises 14 residues. CDR3 DNA: TGTGCCAGCGTCCGGGACAGGGGAATCACTGAAGCTTTCTTT. This gives the protein CASVRDRGITEAFF. Looking up the rest from reference TRBV28 and TRBJ1-1 gives the full variable domain: DVKVTQSSRYLVKRTGEKVFLECVQDMDHENMFWYRQDPGLGLRLIYFSYDVKMKEKGDIPEGYSVSREKKERFSLILESASTNQTSMYLCASVRDRGITEAFFGQGTRLTVV.

In its sample, this clone was seen once. The chain has TRBV5-4 and TRBJ2-1; D may be TRBD2 (6 bases). The germline CDR1 and CDR2 sequences are SGHNT and YYREEE (reference sequence). The germline V and J ends were trimmed by 4 bases and 0 bases, with 11 bases remaining between them. The CDR3 runs to 15 residues. The DNA for the CDR3 is TGTGCCAGCAGCGAGACTAGTAACTCCTACAATGAGCAGTTCTTC. It encodes CASSETSNSYNEQFF.

The V call is TRBV10-1, the J call TRBJ2-3; D is perhaps TRBD2 (5 bases). The V end was cut by 5 bases, the J end by 5 bases, with 17 bases between. Germline V gene lookup returns CDR1 WNHNN and CDR2 SYGVQD (reference sequence). The CDR3 loop spans 15 amino acids. The CDR3 is CASSISGWDRDTQYF. CDR3 bases: TGCGCCAGCAGTATAAGCGGATGGGATAGAGATACGCAGTATTTT.

V and J are TRBV21-1 and TRBJ1-5; the table's TRBD1 call for D was not verified on the DNA. TRBV21-1 has pseudogene status. The CDR3 is 16 amino acids. The chain's CDR3 is CASSIYETGGNQPQHF. In DNA, the CDR3 is TGTGCCAGCAGCATTTATGAGACAGGGGGCAATCAGCCCCAGCATTTT.

This clone came up once. The chain couples TRBV28 to TRBJ2-6, with 9 bases lining up with TRBD1. J gave up 12 bases and V 7 bases, and 13 bases lay outside the gene matches. In germline, CDR1 is MDHEN, CDR2 SYDVKM. CDR3 length equals 15 residues. CDR3 in DNA: TGTGCCAGCAATGAACAGGGGGCATCAGGTAGCGTCCTGACTTTC. Translation gives CASNEQGASGSVLTF.

The chain has TRBV11-2 and TRBJ2-5, with D possibly TRBD1 on 5 matching bases. Germline CDR1 reads SGHAT; CDR2 reads FQNNGV. Trimming took 0 bases from V and 8 from J, leaving 16 bases between them. This CDR3 is 15 amino acids long. CDR3 amino acids: CASSLDLGRVQTQYF. The CDR3 nucleotides are TGTGCCAGCAGCTTAGATCTTGGCAGGGTGCAAACCCAGTACTTC.

This chain uses TRBV5-1 with TRBJ2-5; TRBD2 matches at 7 bases. Per germline, CDR1 SGHRS and CDR2 YFSETQ. Trimming took 5 bases from V and 5 from J; bases not matched to a gene: 9. CDR3 length equals 14 residues. The CDR3 DNA reads as TGCGCCAGCAGAATCTCGCCGGGGGGTGAGACCCAGTACTTC. Translating it yields CASRISPGGETQYF.

The chain joins TRBV10-3 to TRBJ2-3; possible D gene TRBD2, 6 bases. This CDR3 has 14 residues. Germline CDR1 and CDR2: ENHRY and SYGVKD. V lost 4 bases, J lost 2 bases, and 10 bases lay in between. For the CDR3, the DNA is TGTGCCATCAGTGGGGGACTTCCCACAGATACGCAGTATTTT. Protein: CAISGGLPTDTQYF.

The rearrangement links TRBV15 to TRBJ2-1, with D uncertain. The CDR3 runs to 15 residues. Germline lookup yields CDR1 LNHNV and CDR2 YYDKDF (reference sequence). Between the trimmed V and J ends, which lost 0 bases and 5 bases, there was a span of 11 bases. Here the CDR3 reads CATSRDSASNNEQFF. Written as DNA, the CDR3 is TGTGCCACCAGCAGAGATTCGGCCTCAAACAATGAGCAGTTCTTC. The entire variable domain, with the rest obtained from reference TRBV15 and TRBJ2-1, is as follows: DAMVIQNPRYQVTQFGKPVTLSCSQTLNHNVMYWYQQKSSQAPKLLFHYYDKDFNNEADTPDNFQSRRPNTSFCFLDIRSPGLGDTAMYLCATSRDSASNNEQFFGPGTRLTVL.